The following is a TCR beta chain sequence with its context. The antigen is unknown. Clones were read by immunoSEQ multiplex PCR, and TCRdb kept only the in-frame ones, dropping some. Of over 200,000 clones listed, around 90% are singletons. This record belongs to a study of cytomegalovirus exposure and HLA in healthy donors. Study context: The approximately 120 validation repertoires were produced on the same platform as the 550 to 750 repertoires of the first cohort. This was reported in a later analysis. Study-level findings and limits: A later analysis found first-cohort TCR clusters tended to co-occur in the 130 or so validation repertoires. Cytomegalovirus status, reportedly, was diagnosed with high specificity and sensitivity by the classifier.

The V segment lost 5 bases and the J segment 1 base; nucleotides outside the gene matches: 8. The CDR3 is made up of 15 amino acids. Germline CDR1 and CDR2: SGHVS and FQNEAQ. The sample consisted of PBMCs. The V call is TRBV7-8, the J call TRBJ2-7, with 7 nucleotides matching TRBD1. The TCR originated in a woman in her thirties in good health and CMV-seronegative. CDR3 sequence reads: CASSTGTALSYEQYF. In DNA form, the CDR3 reads TGTGCCAGCAGCACAGGGACAGCTCTGTCCTACGAGCAGTACTTC. Supplemented by reference TRBV7-8 and TRBJ2-7, the full variable domain reads GAGVSQSPRYKVAKRGQDVALRCDPISGHVSLFWYQQALGQGPEFLTYFQNEAQLDKSGLPSDRFFAERPEGSVSTLKIQRTQQEDSAVYLCASSTGTALSYEQYFGPGTRLTVT.